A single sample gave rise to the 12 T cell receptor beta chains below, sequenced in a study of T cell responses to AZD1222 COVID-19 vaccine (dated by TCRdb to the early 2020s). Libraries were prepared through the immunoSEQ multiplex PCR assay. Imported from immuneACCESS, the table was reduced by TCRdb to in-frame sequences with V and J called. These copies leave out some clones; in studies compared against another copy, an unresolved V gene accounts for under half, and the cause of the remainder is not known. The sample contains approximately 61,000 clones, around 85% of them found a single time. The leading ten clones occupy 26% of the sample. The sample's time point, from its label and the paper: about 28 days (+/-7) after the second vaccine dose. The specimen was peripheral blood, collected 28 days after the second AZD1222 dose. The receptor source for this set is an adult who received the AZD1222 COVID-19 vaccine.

CDR3 coding DNA: TGTGCCAGTAGTACCTCAGTCCGGGGCGGCAATCAGCCCCAGCATTTT. It specifies CASSTSVRGGNQPQHF. This chain links TRBV19 with TRBJ1-5; tentatively, D is TRBD1 (5 bases). The ends were cut back, 4 bases at V and 2 bases at J, with 15 bases in the middle. The CDR3 is 16 amino acids. Germline CDR1 and CDR2: LNHDA and SQIVND (reference sequence). The variable domain in full, with the rest retrieved from reference TRBV19 and TRBJ1-5, is DGGITQSPKYLFRKEGQNVTLSCEQNLNHDAMYWYRQDPGQGLRLIYYSQIVNDFQKGDIAEGYSVSREKKESFPLTVTSAQKNPTAFYLCASSTSVRGGNQPQHFGDGTRLSIL.

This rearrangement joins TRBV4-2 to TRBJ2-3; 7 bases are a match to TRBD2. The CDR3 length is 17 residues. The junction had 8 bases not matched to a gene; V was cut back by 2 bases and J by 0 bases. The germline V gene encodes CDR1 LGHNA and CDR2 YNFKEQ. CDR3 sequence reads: CASSQMSLAESTDTQYF. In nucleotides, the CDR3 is TGTGCCAGCAGCCAAATGTCCCTAGCGGAGAGCACAGATACGCAGTATTTT.

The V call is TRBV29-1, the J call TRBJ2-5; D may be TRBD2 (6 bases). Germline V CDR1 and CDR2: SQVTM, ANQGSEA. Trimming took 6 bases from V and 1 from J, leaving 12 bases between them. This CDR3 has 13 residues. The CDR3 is CSVGGRSQETQYF. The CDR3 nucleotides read TGCAGCGTCGGAGGGAGATCCCAAGAGACCCAGTACTTC.

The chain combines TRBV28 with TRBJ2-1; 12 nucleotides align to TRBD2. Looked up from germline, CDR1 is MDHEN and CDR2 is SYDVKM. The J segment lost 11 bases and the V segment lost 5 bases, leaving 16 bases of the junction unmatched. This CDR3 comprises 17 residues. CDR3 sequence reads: CASSRKPLAGGPKKQFF. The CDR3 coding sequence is TGTGCCAGCAGTCGTAAGCCCCTAGCGGGAGGGCCGAAGAAGCAGTTCTTC.

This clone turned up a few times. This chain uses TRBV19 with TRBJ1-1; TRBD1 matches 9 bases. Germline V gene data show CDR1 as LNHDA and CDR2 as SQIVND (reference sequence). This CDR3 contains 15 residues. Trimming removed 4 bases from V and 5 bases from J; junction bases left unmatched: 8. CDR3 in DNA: TGTGCCAGTAGTAACCCACAGGGGGCTAGGACTGAAGCTTTCTTT. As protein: CASSNPQGARTEAFF.

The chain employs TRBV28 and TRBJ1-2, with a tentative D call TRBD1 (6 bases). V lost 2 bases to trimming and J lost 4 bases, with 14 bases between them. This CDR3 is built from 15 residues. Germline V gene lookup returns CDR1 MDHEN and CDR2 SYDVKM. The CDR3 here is CASSLVRGGTYGYTF. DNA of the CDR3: TGTGCCAGCAGTTTAGTTAGGGGGGGCACCTATGGCTACACCTTC.

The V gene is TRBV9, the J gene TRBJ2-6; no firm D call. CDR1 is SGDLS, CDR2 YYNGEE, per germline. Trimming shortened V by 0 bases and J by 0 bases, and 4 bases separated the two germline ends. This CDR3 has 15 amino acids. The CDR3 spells CASSVAVSGANVLTF. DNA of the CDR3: TGTGCCAGCAGCGTAGCCGTCTCTGGGGCCAACGTCCTGACTTTC. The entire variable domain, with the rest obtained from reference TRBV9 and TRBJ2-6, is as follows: DSGVTQTPKHLITATGQRVTLRCSPRSGDLSVYWYQQSLDQGLQFLIQYYNGEERAKGNILERFSAQQFPDLHSELNLSSLELGDSALYFCASSVAVSGANVLTFGAGSRLTVL.

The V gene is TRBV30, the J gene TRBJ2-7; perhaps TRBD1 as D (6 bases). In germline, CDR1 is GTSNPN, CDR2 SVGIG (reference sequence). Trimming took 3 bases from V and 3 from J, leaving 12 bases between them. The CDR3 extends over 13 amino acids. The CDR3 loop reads CAWSTGTHYEQYF. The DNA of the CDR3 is TGTGCCTGGAGCACCGGGACACACTACGAGCAGTACTTC.

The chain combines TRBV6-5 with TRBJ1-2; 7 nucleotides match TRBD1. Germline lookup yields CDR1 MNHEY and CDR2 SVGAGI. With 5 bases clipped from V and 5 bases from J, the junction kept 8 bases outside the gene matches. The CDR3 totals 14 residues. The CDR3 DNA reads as TGTGCCAGCAGTACCGGACAGGCGAGTTATGGCTACACCTTC. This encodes CASSTGQASYGYTF.

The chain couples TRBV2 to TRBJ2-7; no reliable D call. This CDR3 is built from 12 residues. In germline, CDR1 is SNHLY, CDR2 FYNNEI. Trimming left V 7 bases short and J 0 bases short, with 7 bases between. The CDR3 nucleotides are TGTGCCAGCACTGGCAGCTCCTACGAGCAGTACTTC. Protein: CASTGSSYEQYF.

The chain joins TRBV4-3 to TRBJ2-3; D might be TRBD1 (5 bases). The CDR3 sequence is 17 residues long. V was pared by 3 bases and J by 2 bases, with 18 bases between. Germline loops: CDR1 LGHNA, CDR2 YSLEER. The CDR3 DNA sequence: TGCGCCAGCAGCCAGGGGCGTTTTTTGGGGCCCACAGATACGCAGTATTTT. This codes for CASSQGRFLGPTDTQYF.

This CDR3 reads CASSRQDRNYGYTF. CDR3 nucleotides: TGTGCCAGCAGCCGACAGGATCGTAACTATGGCTACACCTTC. The chain is built from TRBV5-4 and TRBJ1-2, with a tentative D call TRBD1 (6 bases). The CDR3 has 14 amino acids. The V gene's germline CDR1 is SGHNT and CDR2 YYREEE (reference sequence). Trimming took 4 bases from V and 1 from J, leaving 11 bases between them. The full variable domain, in which reference TRBV5-4 and TRBJ1-2 provide the parts outside the CDR3, is ETGVTQSPTHLIKTRGQQVTLRCSSQSGHNTVSWYQQALGQGPQFIFQYYREEENGRGNFPPRFSGLQFPNYSSELNVNALELDDSALYLCASSRQDRNYGYTFGSGTRLTVV.